What follows are 7 T cell receptor beta chains derived from one specimen sequenced in a study of T cells in Graves' hyperthyroidism and ophthalmopathy. Authors of the study amplified TCR beta CDR3 regions from RNA transcripts. TCR CDR3 underwent first-round RT-PCR with the HTBI primer set. TCRdb reanalysed the multiplex PCR reads using MiXCR and keeps one entry per CDR3 protein. The table lists about 660,000 distinct CDR3 sequences, less than 45% of them singletons. Material for sequencing was peripheral blood or thyroid tissue (not recorded which). The receptors come from an adult man with Graves' disease, either hyperthyroidism or ophthalmopathy (not recorded which).

Only a few counts were recorded for this clonotype. This chain joins TRBV7-9 and TRBJ2-7, with TRBD1 matching over 10 bases. CDR3 length: 13 residues. Trimming cost V 6 bases and J 5 bases; bases outside gene matches: 4. Germline V gene data show CDR1 as SEHNR and CDR2 as FQNEAQ (reference sequence). Here the CDR3 DNA reads TGTGCCAGCAGAACCGGGACAGGGGACGAGCAGTACTTC. Translation: CASRTGTGDEQYF.

This clonotype has at least ten counts. The gene calls are TRBV7-2 and TRBJ1-6; D is possibly TRBD1 (5 bases). This CDR3 has 14 residues. Trimming took off 5 bases at V and 7 bases at J, with 12 bases between the two ends. Germline loops: CDR1 SGHTA, CDR2 FQGNSA. The CDR3 reads CASSIDSPNSPLHF. Here the CDR3 DNA reads TGTGCCAGCAGCATCGACAGCCCCAATTCACCCCTCCACTTT. Based on the CDR3 plus reference TRBV7-2 and TRBJ1-6, the full variable domain is GAGVSQSPSNKVTEKGKDVELRCDPISGHTALYWYRQSLGQGLEFLIYFQGNSAPDKSGLPSDRFSAERTGGSVSTLTIQRTQQEDSAVYLCASSIDSPNSPLHFGNGTRLTVT.

This clonotype came up a few times. The genes are TRBV19 and TRBJ1-6; TRBD1 might be the D (6 bases). V was shortened by 3 bases and J by 7 bases, with 13 bases between the two germline ends. The CDR3 runs 15 residues. Germline V CDR1 and CDR2: LNHDA, SQIVND (reference sequence). CDR3 region: CASSIIRGGNSPLHF. For the CDR3, the DNA is TGTGCCAGTAGTATCATCAGGGGCGGGAATTCACCCCTCCACTTT.

Many counts were recorded for this clonotype. This sequence joins TRBV13 and TRBJ2-7; TRBD2 aligns across 14 bases. Germline V gives CDR1 PRHDT, CDR2 FYEKMQ (reference sequence). Trimming cost V 3 bases and J 11 bases; bases outside gene matches: 3. The CDR3 totals 13 residues. Here the CDR3 DNA reads TGTGCCAGCAGCTTGACTAGCGGGAGGGCGGAGTACTTC. This codes for CASSLTSGRAEYF.

This chain uses TRBV15 with TRBJ2-5, with D possibly being TRBD2 (5 bases). The germline V gene has CDR1 LNHNV and CDR2 YYDKDF (reference sequence). CDR3 size: 14 residues. Deletions cut 3 bases from V and 5 bases from J, with 13 bases between. The CDR3 sequence: CATSSGVTGETQYF. CDR3 DNA: TGTGCCACCAGCAGCGGTGTAACGGGGGAGACCCAGTACTTC. The full variable domain, completed using reference TRBV15 and TRBJ2-5, is DAMVIQNPRYQVTQFGKPVTLSCSQTLNHNVMYWYQQKSSQAPKLLFHYYDKDFNNEADTPDNFQSRRPNTSFCFLDIRSPGLGDTAMYLCATSSGVTGETQYFGPGTRLLVL.

Details on this clonotype: This sequence may be a read error, since a much larger clone differs from it by one base. The V and J genes are TRBV5-2 and TRBJ2-5. TRBV5-2 is an annotated pseudogene. The CDR3 is 12 amino acids. The CDR3 DNA is TGTGCCAGCAACCAATTCCAAGAGACCCAGTACTTC. It codes for CASNQFQETQYF.

This clonotype was seen at least ten times. V gene TRBV12-3 or TRBV12-4 combines with J gene TRBJ1-5; tentatively, D is TRBD1 (5 bases). The V and J ends lost 4 bases and 3 bases respectively, with 7 bases between them. This CDR3 spans 13 amino acids. CDR3: CASSSGFNQPQHF. The CDR3, as DNA: TGTGCCAGCAGTTCAGGGTTCAATCAGCCCCAGCATTTT.